The rows below give T cell receptor beta chains drawn from one sample of a study of T-cell memory formation after mild COVID-19. One entry per CDR3 protein, called by TCRdb with MiXCR from the 5' RACE reads. The sample yields some 68,000 distinct CDR3 sequences, around 17% seen once. The sequencing input was PBMCs or a T cell subset sorted from them (not recorded which). These receptors came from an adult woman who had mild COVID-19 (a few samples of this study predate the infection). Cell type and time point are not known. The CDR3 runs from the conserved cysteine through the conserved F or W. Each record gives: J gene, V gene, CDR3 protein.

j_call: TRBJ1-2; v_call: TRBV7-3; cdr3_aa: CASSSSHTGGYTYGYTF
j_call: TRBJ1-2; v_call: TRBV5-6; cdr3_aa: CASSRHRGHYGYTF
j_call: TRBJ2-3; v_call: TRBV29-1; cdr3_aa: CSVVSGRGPDTQYF
j_call: TRBJ2-7; v_call: TRBV7-8; cdr3_aa: CASSSLGRDEQYF
j_call: TRBJ2-7; v_call: TRBV29-1; cdr3_aa: CSICRAGGYEQYF
j_call: TRBJ1-5; v_call: TRBV7-9; cdr3_aa: CASSLGAGDQPQHF
j_call: TRBJ2-1; v_call: TRBV15; cdr3_aa: CATSRDRQGASNEQFF
j_call: TRBJ2-7; v_call: TRBV7-9; cdr3_aa: CASSHTEGEQYF
j_call: TRBJ2-3; v_call: TRBV10-2; cdr3_aa: CASSRDRGLPDTQYF
j_call: TRBJ2-7; v_call: TRBV6-5; cdr3_aa: CASSYASGVSYEQYF
j_call: TRBJ2-2; v_call: TRBV9; cdr3_aa: CASSQPRGAGETTGELFF
j_call: TRBJ2-3; v_call: TRBV7-6; cdr3_aa: CASSLGTSGITDTQYF
j_call: TRBJ1-1; v_call: TRBV12-3/TRBV12-4; cdr3_aa: CASSDQGWTEAFF
j_call: TRBJ1-4; v_call: TRBV14; cdr3_aa: CASSQHGTDNEKLFF
j_call: TRBJ1-6; v_call: TRBV5-1; cdr3_aa: CASSLEALSAFNSPLHF
j_call: TRBJ1-2; v_call: TRBV18; cdr3_aa: CASSPSQDNYGYTF
j_call: TRBJ1-6; v_call: TRBV9; cdr3_aa: CASSVERARGSPLHF
j_call: TRBJ2-4; v_call: TRBV29-1; cdr3_aa: CSVRSGPQNIQYF
j_call: TRBJ2-7; v_call: TRBV12-3/TRBV12-4; cdr3_aa: CASTGQLSYEQYF
j_call: TRBJ2-7; v_call: TRBV5-6; cdr3_aa: CASSLGTGHEQYF
j_call: TRBJ2-7; v_call: TRBV15; cdr3_aa: CATSRDRGTTYEQYF
j_call: TRBJ2-7; v_call: TRBV7-6; cdr3_aa: CASGLSSSYEQYF
j_call: TRBJ2-1; v_call: TRBV24-1; cdr3_aa: CATSDLGYNEQFF
j_call: TRBJ1-5; v_call: TRBV6-5; cdr3_aa: CASSYSKGVRQPQHF
j_call: TRBJ2-1; v_call: TRBV5-1; cdr3_aa: CASSLALTGTSFNEQFF
j_call: TRBJ2-6; v_call: TRBV11-3; cdr3_aa: CASSLGLGANVLTF
j_call: TRBJ2-7; v_call: TRBV9; cdr3_aa: CASSATGTGYEQYF
j_call: TRBJ2-3; v_call: TRBV6-5; cdr3_aa: CASRPEGSTDTQYF
j_call: TRBJ2-3; v_call: TRBV12-3/TRBV12-4; cdr3_aa: CASSRTSGGLSTDTQYF
j_call: TRBJ2-5; v_call: TRBV6-5; cdr3_aa: CASSQGLAGSVETQYF
j_call: TRBJ2-5; v_call: TRBV11-1; cdr3_aa: CASSLTSGFQYF
j_call: TRBJ2-1; v_call: TRBV4-1; cdr3_aa: CASSQVRGFNEQFF
j_call: TRBJ2-1; v_call: TRBV7-9; cdr3_aa: CASSLLAGEENEQFF
j_call: TRBJ2-7; v_call: TRBV5-6; cdr3_aa: CASSLWLAGGPQYF
j_call: TRBJ2-7; v_call: TRBV7-9; cdr3_aa: CASSLVRDFKQYF
j_call: TRBJ1-2; v_call: TRBV29-1; cdr3_aa: CSVFTQREGYTF
j_call: TRBJ2-1; v_call: TRBV18; cdr3_aa: CASSPLGDNEQFF
j_call: TRBJ2-3; v_call: TRBV29-1; cdr3_aa: CSVPGDLARDTQYF
j_call: TRBJ2-7; v_call: TRBV5-1; cdr3_aa: CASSLKGTGESEQYF
j_call: TRBJ1-1; v_call: TRBV12-3/TRBV12-4; cdr3_aa: CASRAGQVTEAFF
j_call: TRBJ2-2; v_call: TRBV20-1; cdr3_aa: CSALTDTGELFF
j_call: TRBJ1-1; v_call: TRBV7-9; cdr3_aa: CASSDTSWHTEAFF
j_call: TRBJ1-2; v_call: TRBV27; cdr3_aa: CASSFGPKALGYTF
j_call: TRBJ2-1; v_call: TRBV12-3/TRBV12-4; cdr3_aa: CASSSGQGGEQFF
j_call: TRBJ2-2; v_call: TRBV4-1; cdr3_aa: CASSHLSTGGANTGELFF
j_call: TRBJ2-1; v_call: TRBV10-2; cdr3_aa: CASRSGTRVNEQFF
j_call: TRBJ2-7; v_call: TRBV9; cdr3_aa: CASSASGQRSYEQYF